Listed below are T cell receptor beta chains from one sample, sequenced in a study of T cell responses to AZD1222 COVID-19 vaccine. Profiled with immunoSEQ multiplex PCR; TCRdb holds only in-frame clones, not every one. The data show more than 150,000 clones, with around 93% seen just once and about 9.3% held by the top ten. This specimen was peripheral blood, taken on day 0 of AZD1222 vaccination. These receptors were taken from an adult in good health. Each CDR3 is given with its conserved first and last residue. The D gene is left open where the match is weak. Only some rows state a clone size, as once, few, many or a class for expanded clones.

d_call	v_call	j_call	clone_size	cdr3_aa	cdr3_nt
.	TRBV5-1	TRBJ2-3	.	CASSPLIGTDTQYF	TGCGCCAGCAGCCCCCTAATAGGCACAGATACGCAGTATTTT
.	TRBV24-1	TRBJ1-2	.	CATKGHYGYTF	TGTGCCACCAAGGGTCACTATGGCTACACCTTC
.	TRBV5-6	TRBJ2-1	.	CASSRRPSSYNEQFF	TGTGCCAGCAGCCGCAGGCCTAGCTCCTACAATGAGCAGTTCTTC
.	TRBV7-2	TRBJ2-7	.	CASSVAPGTNEQYF	TGTGCCAGCAGCGTGGCCCCAGGGACGAACGAGCAGTACTTC
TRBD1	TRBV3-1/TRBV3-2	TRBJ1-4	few	CASSPGTGLEKLFF	TGTGCCAGCAGCCCCGGGACAGGGCTTGAAAAACTGTTTTTT
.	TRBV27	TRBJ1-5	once	CASSSRTPGGNQPQHF	TGTGCCAGCAGTTCGAGGACCCCTGGAGGCAATCAGCCCCAGCATTTT
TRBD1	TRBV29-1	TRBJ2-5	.	CSVEWTGRETQYF	TGCAGCGTTGAATGGACAGGGAGAGAGACCCAGTACTTC
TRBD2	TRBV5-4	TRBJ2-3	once	CASSLVSGRGLADTQYF	TGTGCCAGCAGCTTGGTGAGCGGGAGGGGTCTCGCAGATACGCAGTATTTT
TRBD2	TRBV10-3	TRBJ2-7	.	CASGLAGYEQYF	TGTGCCAGCGGACTAGCGGGCTACGAGCAGTACTTC
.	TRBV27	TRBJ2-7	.	CASSSGATYEQYF	TGTGCCAGCAGTTCGGGCGCCACCTACGAGCAGTACTTC
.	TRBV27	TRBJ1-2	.	CASRDTYYGYTF	TGTGCCAGCCGGGACACCTACTATGGCTACACCTTC
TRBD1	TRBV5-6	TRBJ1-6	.	CASSLLSGGNSPLHF	TGTGCCAGCAGCTTGCTGTCAGGGGGAAATTCACCCCTCCACTTT
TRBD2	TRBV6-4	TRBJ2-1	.	CASSRLAADYNEQFF	TGTGCCAGCAGTAGACTAGCCGCCGACTACAATGAGCAGTTCTTC
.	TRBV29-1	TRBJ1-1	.	CSVTGRMNTEAFF	TGCAGCGTTACCGGGCGAATGAACACTGAAGCTTTCTTT
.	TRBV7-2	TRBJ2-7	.	CASKATVAEVRGEQYF	TGTGCCAGCAAGGCAACCGTGGCGGAAGTTAGAGGCGAGCAGTACTTC
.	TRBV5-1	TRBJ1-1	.	CASRGESGNTEAFF	TGCGCCAGCAGGGGGGAGTCTGGGAACACTGAAGCTTTCTTT
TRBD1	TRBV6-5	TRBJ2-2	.	CASSYGTGVSGELFF	TGTGCCAGCAGTTATGGGACAGGGGTTTCCGGGGAGCTGTTTTTT
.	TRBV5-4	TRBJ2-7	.	CASSLGGARNEQYF	TGTGCCAGCAGCTTGGGGGGTGCCCGCAACGAGCAGTACTTC
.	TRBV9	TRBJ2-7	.	CASSGDGGLGEQYF	TGTGCCAGCAGCGGGGACGGCGGTTTGGGCGAGCAGTACTTC
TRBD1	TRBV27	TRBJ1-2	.	CASSLGQGGYGYTF	TGTGCCAGCAGCCTAGGACAGGGCGGCTATGGCTACACCTTC
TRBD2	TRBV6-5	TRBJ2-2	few	CASSSIAGRNTGELFF	TGTGCCAGCAGTTCCATAGCGGGGCGGAACACCGGGGAGCTGTTTTTT
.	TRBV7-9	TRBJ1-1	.	CASSLMATEAFF	TGTGCCAGCAGCTTAATGGCTACTGAAGCTTTCTTT
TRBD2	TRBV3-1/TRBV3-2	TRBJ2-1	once	CASSQLSSGKAEQFF	TGTGCCAGCAGCCAATTGAGCAGCGGGAAGGCTGAGCAGTTCTTC
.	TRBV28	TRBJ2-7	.	CASSLPGYEQYF	TGTGCCAGCAGTTTACCAGGGTACGAGCAGTACTTC
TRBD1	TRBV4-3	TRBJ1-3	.	CASSQETTGNGNTIYF	TGCGCCAGCAGCCAAGAAACGACAGGGAATGGAAACACCATATATTTT
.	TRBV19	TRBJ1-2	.	CASSGGVPGYTF	TGTGCCAGTAGTGGTGGGGTTCCTGGCTACACCTTC
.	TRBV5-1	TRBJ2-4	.	CASSPPGADIQYF	TGCGCCAGCAGCCCCCCAGGGGCAGACATTCAGTACTTC
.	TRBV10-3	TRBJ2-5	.	CATAHSEETQYF	TGTGCCACCGCGCATAGTGAAGAGACCCAGTACTTC
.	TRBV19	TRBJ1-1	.	CASSIVVGLNTEAFF	TGTGCCAGTAGTATAGTGGTAGGACTGAACACTGAAGCTTTCTTT
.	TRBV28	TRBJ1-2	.	CASFPQGLYGYTF	TGTGCCAGCTTTCCCCAGGGTCTCTATGGCTACACCTTC
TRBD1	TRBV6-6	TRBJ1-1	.	CASSPRGQMNTEAFF	TGTGCCAGCAGTCCAAGGGGGCAGATGAACACTGAAGCTTTCTTT
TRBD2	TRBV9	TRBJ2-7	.	CASVGGRFYEQYF	TGTGCCAGCGTTGGCGGGAGGTTTTACGAGCAGTACTTC
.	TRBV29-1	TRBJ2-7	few	CSVTSSSYEQYF	TGCAGCGTCACGTCCAGCTCCTACGAGCAGTACTTC